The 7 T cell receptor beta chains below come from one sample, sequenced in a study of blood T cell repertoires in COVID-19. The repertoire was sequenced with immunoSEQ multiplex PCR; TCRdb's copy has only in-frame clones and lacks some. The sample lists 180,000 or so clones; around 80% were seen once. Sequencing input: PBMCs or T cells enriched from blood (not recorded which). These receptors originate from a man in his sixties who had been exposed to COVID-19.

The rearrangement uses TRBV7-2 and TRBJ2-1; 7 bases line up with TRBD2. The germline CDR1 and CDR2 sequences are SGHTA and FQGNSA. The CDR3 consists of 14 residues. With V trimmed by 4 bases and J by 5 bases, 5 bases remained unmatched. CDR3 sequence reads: CASSWSSGNNEQFF. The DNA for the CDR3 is TGTGCCAGCAGCTGGTCTAGCGGAAACAATGAGCAGTTCTTC.

In DNA form, the CDR3 reads TGTGCCAGCAGCTTAAGCCTGGGGGCGGGCTATGGCTACACCTTC. Its protein product is CASSLSLGAGYGYTF. The chain is built from TRBV7-2 and TRBJ1-2; D is perhaps TRBD1 (6 bases). This CDR3 has 15 residues. CDR1 and CDR2 (germline): SGHTA, FQGNSA. V gave up 2 bases and J gave up 4 bases, with 14 bases separating them.

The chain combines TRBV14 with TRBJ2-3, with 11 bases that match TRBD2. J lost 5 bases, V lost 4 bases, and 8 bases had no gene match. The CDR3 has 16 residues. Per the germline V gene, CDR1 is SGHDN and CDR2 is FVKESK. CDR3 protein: CASSLRLAGYQDTQYF. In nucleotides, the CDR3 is TGTGCCAGCAGCCTCCGACTAGCGGGATATCAAGATACGCAGTATTTT.

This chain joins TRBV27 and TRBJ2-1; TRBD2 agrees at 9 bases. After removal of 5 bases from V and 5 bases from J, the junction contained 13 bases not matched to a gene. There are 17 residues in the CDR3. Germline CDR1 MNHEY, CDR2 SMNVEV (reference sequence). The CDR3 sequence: CASSPYSGTSIHNEQFF. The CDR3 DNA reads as TGTGCCAGCAGTCCGTACTCGGGGACTAGCATACACAATGAGCAGTTCTTC.

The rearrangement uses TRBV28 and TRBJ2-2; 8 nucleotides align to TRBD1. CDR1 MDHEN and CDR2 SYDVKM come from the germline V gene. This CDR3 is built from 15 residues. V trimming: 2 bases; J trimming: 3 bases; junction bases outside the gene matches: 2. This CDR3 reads CASSLQGAHTGELFF. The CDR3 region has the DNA TGTGCCAGCAGTTTACAGGGGGCGCACACCGGGGAGCTGTTTTTT. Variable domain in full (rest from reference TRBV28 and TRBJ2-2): DVKVTQSSRYLVKRTGEKVFLECVQDMDHENMFWYRQDPGLGLRLIYFSYDVKMKEKGDIPEGYSVSREKKERFSLILESASTNQTSMYLCASSLQGAHTGELFFGEGSRLTVL.

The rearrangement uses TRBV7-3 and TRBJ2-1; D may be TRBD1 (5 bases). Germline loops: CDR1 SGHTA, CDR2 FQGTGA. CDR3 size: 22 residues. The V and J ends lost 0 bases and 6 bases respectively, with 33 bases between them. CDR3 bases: TGTGCCAGCAGCTTAACCCCGATCAGGCTAACAGGTGTGGGTGAGACGATCAATGAGCAGTTCTTC. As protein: CASSLTPIRLTGVGETINEQFF.

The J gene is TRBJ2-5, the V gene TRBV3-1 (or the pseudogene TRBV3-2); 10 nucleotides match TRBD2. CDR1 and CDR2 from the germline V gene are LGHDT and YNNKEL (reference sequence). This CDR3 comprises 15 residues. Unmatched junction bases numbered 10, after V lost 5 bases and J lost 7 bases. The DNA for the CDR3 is TGTGCCAGCAGCGCACCGGGACTAGCGCTTTCGACCCAGTACTTC. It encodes CASSAPGLALSTQYF.